This TCR beta chain was captured in a study of shared clonotypes between healthy human individuals. The CDR3 length is 19 residues. V lost 4 bases to trimming and J lost 3 bases; unmatched junction nucleotides: 16. CDR1 and CDR2 (germline): SGHNT, YYREEE (reference sequence). The repertoire was sequenced with immunoSEQ multiplex PCR; TCRdb's copy has only in-frame clones and lacks some. This table has over 2 million clones, around 93% appearing once. This clonotype was sampled from a man aged 18 to 35 in good health. Some clones in this sample may be carry-over from other donors' samples. What was sequenced was naive CD4+ T cells from PBMCs. As for subset: CD45RA+ positively selected. The gene calls are TRBV5-4 and TRBJ2-6, with TRBD2 identical over 7 bases. The CDR3 sequence is CASSAEAGTRLFGANVLTF. In DNA form, the CDR3 reads TGTGCCAGCAGCGCGGAAGCGGGAACCCGACTGTTTGGGGCCAACGTCCTGACTTTC.